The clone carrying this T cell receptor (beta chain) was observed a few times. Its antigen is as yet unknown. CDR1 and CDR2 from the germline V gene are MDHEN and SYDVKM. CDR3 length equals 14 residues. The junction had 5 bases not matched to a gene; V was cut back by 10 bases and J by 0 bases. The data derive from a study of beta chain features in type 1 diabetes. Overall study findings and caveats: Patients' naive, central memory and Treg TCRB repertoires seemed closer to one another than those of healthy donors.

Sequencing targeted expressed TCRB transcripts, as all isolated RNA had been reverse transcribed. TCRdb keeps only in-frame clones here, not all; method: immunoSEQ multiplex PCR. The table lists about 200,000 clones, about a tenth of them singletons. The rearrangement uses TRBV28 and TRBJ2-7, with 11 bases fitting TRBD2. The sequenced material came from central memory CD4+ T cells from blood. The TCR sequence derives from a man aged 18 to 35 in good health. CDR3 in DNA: TGTGCCACCAGACTAGCGGGGATCTCCTACGAGCAGTACTTC. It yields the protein CATRLAGISYEQYF.